Described below is a single T cell receptor (beta chain) sequence and its context. This sample was taken from a study of blood T cell repertoires in COVID-19. Original data processing: For nucleated cells, counts were estimated from reference gene primer amplification. Sequencing was performed with immunoSEQ multiplex PCR; in TCRdb, only in-frame clones are kept and a portion is missing. That table furnishes V, J and clone size, whereas the DNA furnished D and trimming. In the table there are roughly 410,000 clones, around 87% of which are singletons. This CDR3 comprises 12 residues. Looked up from germline, CDR1 is SGHTA and CDR2 is FQGNSA. After removal of 1 base from V and 11 bases from J, the junction contained 2 bases not matched to a gene. Patients at the Seattle site were enrolled during active infection and followed longitudinally.

The chain employs TRBV7-2 and TRBJ2-3, with 8 positions matching TRBD2. The specimen sequenced was peripheral blood. The TCR was taken from a woman between 55 and 75 years old with COVID-19, enrolled during active disease. CDR3 region: CASSLEGLGQYF. Written as DNA, the CDR3 is TGTGCCAGCAGCTTAGAGGGACTAGGGCAGTATTTT.